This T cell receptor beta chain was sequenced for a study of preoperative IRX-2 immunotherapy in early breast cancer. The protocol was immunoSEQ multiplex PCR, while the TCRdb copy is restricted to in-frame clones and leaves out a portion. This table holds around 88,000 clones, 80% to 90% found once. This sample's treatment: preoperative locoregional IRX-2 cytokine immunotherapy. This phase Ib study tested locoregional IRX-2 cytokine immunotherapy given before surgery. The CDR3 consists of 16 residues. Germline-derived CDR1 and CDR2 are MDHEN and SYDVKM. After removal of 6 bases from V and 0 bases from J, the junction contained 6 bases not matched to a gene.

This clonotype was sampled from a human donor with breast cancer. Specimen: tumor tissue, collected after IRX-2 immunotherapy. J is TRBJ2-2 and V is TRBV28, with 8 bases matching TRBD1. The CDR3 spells CASSPWTGSNTGELFF. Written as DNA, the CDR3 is TGTGCCAGCAGCCCTTGGACAGGGTCGAACACCGGGGAGCTGTTTTTT.